This passage covers 31 T cell receptor beta chains from one sample sequenced in a study of patients and donors after allogeneic stem cell transplantation. Using its own MiXCR run on the RT-PCR reads, TCRdb lists one record per CDR3 protein. The repertoire has about a million distinct CDR3 sequences, roughly 18% of them found once; the top ten carry 5% to 6.5%. The sample taken for sequencing was blood, either unsorted or a sorted T cell fraction (not recorded which). Every receptor here comes from a human donor who was either an allogeneic HSCT recipient or a stem cell or donor lymphocyte infusion donor (not recorded which). It is not recorded whose cells these are; they may come from a transplant donor.

The count of this clonotype is one. The chain links TRBV18 to TRBJ1-1; 7 nucleotides line up with TRBD1. CDR3 size: 15 residues. The junction had 3 bases not matched to a gene; V was cut back by 2 bases and J by 0 bases. The germline V gene has CDR1 KGHSH and CDR2 LQKENI. CDR3 in amino acids: CASSPIGQVNTEAFF. The CDR3 DNA is TGTGCCAGCTCACCAATCGGACAGGTGAACACTGAAGCTTTCTTT.

The chain uses TRBV20-1 and TRBJ2-1; D may be TRBD2 (7 bases). Germline assignment: CDR1 DFQATT and CDR2 SNEGSKA (reference sequence). V was cut by 2 bases and J by 0 bases, with 11 bases left in between. This CDR3 is built from 15 residues. The CDR3 loop is CSARSGGPSYNEQFF. CDR3 DNA: TGCAGTGCTAGATCGGGGGGCCCCTCCTACAATGAGCAGTTCTTC.

The V gene is TRBV6-1, the J gene TRBJ2-3, with 11 bases aligning to TRBD2. V was clipped by 7 bases and J by 6 bases; unmatched bases: 6. The germline V gene encodes CDR1 MNHNS and CDR2 SASEGT. This CDR3 has 14 amino acids. This CDR3 reads CASNLAGGIDTQYF. DNA of the CDR3: TGTGCCAGCAATCTAGCGGGAGGCATTGATACGCAGTATTTT.

The rearrangement links TRBV19 to TRBJ2-1; D is perhaps TRBD1 or TRBD2 (6 bases each). The germline V gene has CDR1 LNHDA and CDR2 SQIVND (reference sequence). This CDR3 comprises 13 residues. Trimming cost V 1 base and J 12 bases, with 13 bases left between them. CDR3 nucleotide sequence: TGTGCCAGTAGTATAGTAGGGGGGTCCCGGCAGTTCTTC. This encodes CASSIVGGSRQFF.

The chain recombines TRBV20-1 with TRBJ2-5, with 8 nucleotides matching TRBD1. The CDR3 extends over 14 amino acids. J lost 4 bases, V lost 0 bases, and 4 bases had no gene match. Looked up from germline, CDR1 is DFQATT and CDR2 is SNEGSKA (reference sequence). The CDR3 loop reads CSAREGQARETQYF. CDR3 nucleotides: TGCAGTGCTAGAGAGGGACAGGCCAGAGAGACCCAGTACTTC.

The table lists this clonotype with a few counts. This sequence joins TRBV27 and TRBJ2-7; TRBD1 aligns across 8 bases. The V gene's germline CDR1 is MNHEY and CDR2 SMNVEV (reference sequence). CDR3 length equals 15 residues. The V gene end was trimmed by 6 bases and the J gene end by 0 bases; junction bases not matched to a gene: 7. This CDR3 is CASRKRDRSSYEQYF. DNA of the CDR3: TGTGCCAGCAGAAAGAGGGACAGGAGCTCCTACGAGCAGTACTTC.

The genes are TRBV15 and TRBJ2-1, with 11 bases lining up with TRBD2. The CDR3 consists of 19 residues. J lost 0 bases, V lost 1 base, and 8 bases had no gene match. The germline V gene encodes CDR1 LNHNV and CDR2 YYDKDF (reference sequence). The CDR3 region is CATSRALAGVPSSYNEQFF. As DNA, the CDR3 is TGTGCCACCAGCAGAGCACTAGCGGGAGTTCCGAGCTCCTACAATGAGCAGTTCTTC.

This clonotype was counted only a few times. The rearrangement uses TRBV2 and TRBJ1-1; 9 positions match TRBD1. Trimming cost V 5 bases and J 4 bases; bases outside gene matches: 11. The CDR3 consists of 16 residues. The germline CDR1 and CDR2 sequences are SNHLY and FYNNEI. The CDR3 DNA reads as TGTGCCAGCAGTAAGACAGGGGGTTTCGCAACCACTGAAGCTTTCTTT. This encodes CASSKTGGFATTEAFF.

This sequence joins TRBV27 and TRBJ2-7; tentatively, D is TRBD2 (7 bases). Germline CDR1 MNHEY, CDR2 SMNVEV (reference sequence). V dropped 0 bases and J dropped 11 bases, with 11 bases sitting between them. The CDR3 contains 12 residues. Here the CDR3 reads CASSLSGGAEYF. Here the CDR3 DNA reads TGTGCCAGCAGTTTATCGGGGGGGGCCGAGTACTTC.

This clonotype was seen a few times. The V call is TRBV9, the J call TRBJ2-1; D remains unclear. The CDR3 covers 16 residues. Germline CDR1 SGDLS, CDR2 YYNGEE. The V and J ends lost 4 bases and 0 bases respectively, with 14 bases between them. The CDR3 DNA reads TGTGCCAGCAGCCCCGACGGGCTCCTCTCCTACAATGAGCAGTTCTTC. Its protein is CASSPDGLLSYNEQFF.

CDR3 sequence: CASSFALAGNTGELFF. DNA of the CDR3: TGTGCCAGCAGTTTTGCTCTAGCGGGGAACACCGGGGAGCTGTTTTTT. V gene TRBV12-3 or TRBV12-4 combines with J gene TRBJ2-2; 8 bases are shared with TRBD2. This CDR3 is 16 amino acids long. Trimming cost V 3 bases and J 1 base; bases outside gene matches: 4.

This chain joins TRBV2 and TRBJ2-1; D is uncertain. The V end lost 2 bases, the J end lost 10 bases, and 9 bases lay between the germline ends. The CDR3 is 12 amino acids. The V gene's germline CDR1 is SNHLY and CDR2 FYNNEI. The DNA of the CDR3 is TGTGCCAGCAGTGAAACTGGGTTGGAGCAGTTCTTC. It codes for CASSETGLEQFF.

This clonotype was counted a few times. The J gene is TRBJ2-7, the V gene TRBV6-1, with D unresolved. The germline gives CDR1 MNHNS, CDR2 SASEGT. V was cut by 2 bases and J by 1 base, with 12 bases left in between. This CDR3 is built from 15 residues. The DNA of the CDR3 is TGTGCCAGCAGTGAATGGGCCGCTATGTCCTACGAGCAGTACTTC. Its protein product is CASSEWAAMSYEQYF.

The chain uses TRBV2 and TRBJ2-7; D not certain. The CDR3 covers 12 residues. V lost 7 bases and J lost 4, with 11 bases in between. Germline CDR1 and CDR2: SNHLY and FYNNEI. CDR3 sequence: CASIQRGYEQYF. The DNA of the CDR3 is TGTGCCAGCATACAGAGAGGATACGAGCAGTACTTC.

This clonotype has more than one count but fewer than ten. This sequence joins TRBV20-1 and TRBJ1-6; D is unresolved. There are 14 residues in the CDR3. Looked up from germline, CDR1 is DFQATT and CDR2 is SNEGSKA (reference sequence). V lost 0 bases and J 3 bases, leaving 6 bases between the germline ends. In DNA form, the CDR3 reads TGCAGTGCTAGAGATCTGGGCTATAATTCACCCCTCCACTTT. Translating it yields CSARDLGYNSPLHF.

This clonotype was detected only a few times. Germline and junction disagree at one end, which may indicate a read error. This sequence joins TRBV27 and TRBJ1-2; 7 bases fit TRBD1. This CDR3 is built from 17 residues. The germline V gene encodes CDR1 MNHEY and CDR2 SMNVEV (reference sequence). CDR3 sequence reads: CASSLTGEDILNYGYAF. The CDR3 nucleotides read TGTGCCAGCAGTTTAACAGGGGAAGACATACTAAACTATGGCTACGCCTTC.

V is TRBV4-1 and J is TRBJ2-7, with D maybe TRBD1 (6 bases). Trimming took off 4 bases at V and 4 bases at J, with 17 bases between the two ends. The CDR3 consists of 15 residues. Germline V gene data show CDR1 as MGHRA and CDR2 as YSYEKL. The CDR3 here is CASSPRDGGAYEQYF. The CDR3, as DNA: TGCGCCAGCAGCCCCCGGGATGGGGGCGCGTACGAGCAGTACTTC.

The genes are TRBV7-2 and TRBJ2-5, with D perhaps TRBD1 (6 bases). Germline values: CDR1 SGHTA, CDR2 FQGNSA. V lost 4 bases to trimming and J lost 4 bases, with 13 bases between them. This CDR3 has 14 residues. The CDR3 spells CASSSPGVGETQYF. CDR3 nucleotide sequence: TGTGCCAGCAGCTCACCAGGGGTTGGAGAGACCCAGTACTTC.

The table lists this clonotype with a few counts. The chain carries TRBV20-1 and TRBJ2-7; tentative D call: TRBD1 (7 bases). CDR3 size: 17 residues. Trimming removed 1 base at V and 1 base at J, with 20 bases between. Germline V CDR1 and CDR2: DFQATT, SNEGSKA (reference sequence). The CDR3 here is CSARGTINPGQSYEQYF. CDR3 nucleotide sequence: TGCAGTGCTAGAGGGACTATAAACCCGGGACAGTCCTACGAGCAGTACTTC.

The rearrangement joins TRBV10-3 to TRBJ1-3; D may be TRBD1 (5 bases). V gave up 11 bases and J gave up 0 bases, with 11 bases separating them. This CDR3 region has 13 residues. CDR1 and CDR2 (germline): ENHRY, SYGVKD. CDR3 sequence reads: CAGRGSSGNTIYF. CDR3 DNA sequence: TGTGCCGGGCGGGGGAGCTCTGGAAACACCATATATTTT.

The chain uses TRBV6-5 and TRBJ2-1; D possibly corresponds to TRBD1 (5 bases). Trimming removed 2 bases from V and 9 bases from J, with 8 bases in between. This CDR3 has 12 residues. Germline V lookup: CDR1 MNHEY, CDR2 SVGAGI. The CDR3: CASSYRRGEQFF. CDR3 sequence (DNA): TGTGCCAGCAGTTACCGTAGGGGTGAGCAGTTCTTC.

This clonotype was seen more than once but under ten times. The chain employs TRBV6-1 and TRBJ1-5; D not certain. Germline V gene sequence: CDR1 MNHNS, CDR2 SASEGT. The CDR3 consists of 13 residues. V was pared by 8 bases and J by 0 bases, with 8 bases between. The CDR3 sequence is CASRQYSNQPQHF. CDR3 in DNA: TGTGCCAGCCGACAATATAGCAATCAGCCCCAGCATTTT.

The rearrangement links TRBV29-1 to TRBJ2-5; D is unclear. Germline values: CDR1 SQVTM, CDR2 ANQGSEA. V was clipped by 2 bases and J by 0 bases, with 4 bases between them. This CDR3 spans 12 amino acids. CDR3 coding DNA: TGCAGCGTTGAACCGTACCAAGAGACCCAGTACTTC. Its translation: CSVEPYQETQYF.

J is TRBJ1-5 and V is TRBV12-3 or TRBV12-4, with 7 bases lining up with TRBD1. The CDR3 totals 16 residues. J lost 7 bases, V lost 2 bases, and 11 bases had no gene match. The CDR3 sequence is CASSLRTGSFWQPQHF. In DNA form, the CDR3 reads TGTGCCAGCAGTTTAAGGACAGGATCCTTCTGGCAGCCCCAGCATTTT.

This rearrangement joins TRBV5-6 to TRBJ2-5; D is perhaps TRBD1 (5 bases). The CDR3 has 14 residues. The V end was cut by 0 bases, the J end by 2 bases, with 8 bases between. Germline V CDR1 and CDR2: SGHDT, YYEEEE. Written as DNA, the CDR3 is TGTGCCAGCAGCTTGGGACAGTTTCAAGAGACCCAGTACTTC. Translation: CASSLGQFQETQYF.

The table lists this clonotype with a few counts. This sequence joins TRBV7-9 and TRBJ2-5, with D perhaps being TRBD1 or TRBD2 (6 bases each). V was trimmed by 1 base and J by 5 bases, leaving 17 bases between them. The CDR3 is 16 amino acids. The germline CDR1 and CDR2 sequences are SEHNR and FQNEAQ (reference sequence). This chain's CDR3 is CASSLGGGSLRETQYF. As DNA, the CDR3 is TGTGCCAGCAGCTTAGGAGGGGGGTCGCTACGGGAGACCCAGTACTTC.

This chain uses TRBV18 with TRBJ2-3; 11 bases are a match to TRBD2. The germline gives CDR1 KGHSH, CDR2 LQKENI. J gave up 1 base and V 3 bases, and 3 bases lay outside the gene matches. CDR3 length equals 16 residues. The CDR3 sequence: CASSPTSGVRTDTQYF. The CDR3 region has the DNA TGTGCCAGCTCACCGACTAGCGGGGTACGCACAGATACGCAGTATTTT.

As DNA, the CDR3 is TGTGCCATCAGTGATTACCCAGGGTCCGGGAACACTGAAGCTTTCTTT. It codes for CAISDYPGSGNTEAFF. The chain couples TRBV10-3 to TRBJ1-1; a weak D match, TRBD1 (5 bases). CDR3 size: 16 residues. V lost 3 bases, J lost 1 base, and 15 bases lay in between. Germline assignment: CDR1 ENHRY and CDR2 SYGVKD.

J is TRBJ1-2 and V is TRBV5-1; tentative D call: TRBD1 (6 bases). The germline V and J ends were trimmed by 7 bases and 7 bases, with 14 bases remaining between them. CDR1 and CDR2 from the germline V gene are SGHRS and YFSETQ. The CDR3 sequence is 12 residues long. The CDR3 nucleotides are TGCGCCAGCCGCCGGGACATTAGTGGCTACACCTTC. This sequence encodes CASRRDISGYTF.

The genes are TRBV12-3 or TRBV12-4 and TRBJ1-4; 9 bases are shared with TRBD1. The CDR3 covers 15 residues. After removal of 5 bases from V and 4 bases from J, the junction contained 5 bases not matched to a gene. CDR3 nucleotides: TGTGCCAGCAGTCCGTGGACAGGGGATAATGAAAAACTGTTTTTT. Its translation is CASSPWTGDNEKLFF.

This clonotype was found a few times. The V gene is TRBV4-1, the J gene TRBJ2-7, with 8 bases fitting TRBD2. The CDR3 runs to 15 residues. J was trimmed by 5 bases and V by 1 base; bases with no gene match: 7. Germline CDR1 MGHRA, CDR2 YSYEKL. For the CDR3, the DNA is TGCGCCAGCAGCCAAGCAAATCAGCGGGAGAACGAGCAGTACTTC. It is translated as CASSQANQRENEQYF.